Below are 30 T cell receptor beta chains sequenced from a single sample in a study of T cells in Graves' hyperthyroidism and ophthalmopathy. RNA transcripts served as the template for amplifying TCR beta CDR3 regions. TCR CDR3 regions were first amplified by RT-PCR with HTBI primers. TCRdb redid the calling of the multiplex PCR reads with MiXCR, one entry per CDR3 protein. The table lists approximately 300,000 distinct CDR3 sequences, about a sixth of them singletons. The sequenced sample consisted of blood. The receptors come from a woman between 55 and 75 years old with Graves' ophthalmopathy.

This clonotype was found many times. The J gene is TRBJ2-3, the V gene TRBV20-1; tentatively, D is TRBD1 (5 bases). V was shortened by 4 bases and J by 3 bases, with 11 bases between the two germline ends. Germline V CDR1 and CDR2: DFQATT, SNEGSKA (reference sequence). This CDR3 spans 13 amino acids. CDR3 residues: CSANFPGTDTQYF. CDR3 nucleotides: TGCAGTGCTAATTTCCCAGGGACAGATACGCAGTATTTT.

Notes on this clonotype: A much larger clone differs from this one at a single base, so this may be a read error. V is TRBV11-2 and J is TRBJ2-7, with D perhaps matching TRBD1 (6 bases). Trimming removed 8 bases at V and 4 bases at J, with 18 bases between. The CDR3 length is 14 residues. CDR1 and CDR2 from the germline V gene are SGHAT and FQNNGV. The CDR3 loop reads CASGTLRGGYEQYF. CDR3 bases: TGTGCCAGCGGCACCCTCAGGGGTGGATACGAGCAGTACTTC.

The rearrangement uses TRBV18 and TRBJ2-5; no clear D. CDR3 length equals 16 residues. Trimming took off 2 bases at V and 1 base at J, with 14 bases between the two ends. Germline CDR1 and CDR2: KGHSH and LQKENI. This chain's CDR3 is CASSPRSRSSQETQYF. CDR3 nucleotides: TGTGCCAGCTCACCAAGGTCCAGAAGTTCCCAAGAGACCCAGTACTTC.

Many counts were recorded for this clonotype. This rearrangement joins TRBV20-1 to TRBJ1-5, with D maybe TRBD1 (5 bases). The V and J ends lost 3 bases and 4 bases respectively, with 16 bases between them. Germline-derived CDR1 and CDR2 are DFQATT and SNEGSKA (reference sequence). The CDR3 is 15 amino acids. CDR3: CSARVTGTLNQPQHF. Written as DNA, the CDR3 is TGCAGTGCTAGGGTAACAGGTACCTTGAATCAGCCCCAGCATTTT.

This clonotype turned up a few times. The chain uses TRBV19 and TRBJ1-2; D is unresolved. The CDR3 runs to 14 residues. V was pared by 4 bases and J by 6 bases, with 15 bases between. In germline, CDR1 is LNHDA, CDR2 SQIVND (reference sequence). The CDR3 sequence is CASSTLGRSNGYTF. The CDR3 DNA sequence: TGTGCCAGTAGTACACTAGGGCGTTCGAATGGCTACACCTTC.

The V gene is TRBV12-3 or TRBV12-4, the J gene TRBJ1-5; unclear D gene. Trimming left V 6 bases short and J 0 bases short, with 6 bases between. The CDR3 length is 13 residues. CDR3 loop: CASSQYSNQPQHF. The CDR3 DNA reads TGTGCCAGCAGCCAATATAGCAATCAGCCCCAGCATTTT.

This clonotype was detected ten times or more. The chain couples TRBV20-1 to TRBJ2-3, with 11 bases matching TRBD2. Germline trimming cut 1 base from V and 8 bases from J; bases unmatched to any gene: 11. Germline CDR1 is DFQATT and CDR2 is SNEGSKA (reference sequence). The CDR3 loop spans 16 amino acids. CDR3 region: CSARVGVAGGPGTQYF. The CDR3 nucleotides are TGCAGTGCTAGAGTCGGAGTAGCGGGAGGGCCTGGTACGCAGTATTTT.

This clonotype occurred a few times. This rearrangement joins TRBV15 to TRBJ2-1; 7 nucleotides line up with TRBD2. CDR1 and CDR2 (germline): LNHNV, YYDKDF (reference sequence). V dropped 1 base and J dropped 7; count of bases not matched to a gene: 7. The CDR3 consists of 15 residues. The CDR3 region has the DNA TGTGCCACCAGCAGAGTGACGGCCGGGGGGAATGAGCAGTTCTTC. It codes for CATSRVTAGGNEQFF.

J is TRBJ1-1 and V is TRBV3-1, with TRBD1 identical over 8 bases. From germline, CDR1 is LGHDT and CDR2 YNNKEL (reference sequence). The CDR3 is made up of 15 amino acids. The V segment lost 4 bases and the J segment 11 bases; nucleotides outside the gene matches: 15. CDR3 residues: CASSRLPGQVSGAFF. The CDR3 DNA reads TGTGCCAGCAGCCGCTTGCCGGGACAGGTTAGCGGGGCTTTCTTT. Filled out from reference TRBV3-1 and TRBJ1-1, the complete variable domain reads DTAVSQTPKYLVTQMGNDKSIKCEQNLGHDTMYWYKQDSKKFLKIMFSYNNKELIINETVPNRFSPKSPDKAHLNLHINSLELGDSAVYFCASSRLPGQVSGAFFGQGTRLTVV.

The chain couples TRBV6-2 or TRBV6-3 to TRBJ2-3; D unresolved. Trimming pared 4 bases from V and 0 bases from J, leaving 11 bases between. The CDR3 length is 15 residues. Germline loops: CDR1 MNHEY, CDR2 SVGEGT. CDR3 nucleotide sequence: TGTGCCAGCAGTTTAGAGTCGATTAGCACAGATACGCAGTATTTT. Its translation is CASSLESISTDTQYF.

The chain has TRBV5-1 and TRBJ2-7; TRBD1 aligns across 9 bases. The CDR3 runs 16 residues. Germline V gene lookup returns CDR1 SGHRS and CDR2 YFSETQ. The trim removed 0 bases at V and 6 bases at J, leaving 10 bases unmatched. CDR3 in DNA: TGCGCCAGCAGCTTGGAGGTCCGGGACAGGGCTTTCGAGCAGTACTTC. Amino acids: CASSLEVRDRAFEQYF.

The table lists this clonotype with many counts. The rearrangement links TRBV4-3 to TRBJ2-7, with D tentatively TRBD1 (6 bases). Germline CDR1 reads LGHNA; CDR2 reads YSLEER. The V gene lost 1 base and the J gene lost 1 base, with 14 bases spanning the gap. The CDR3 consists of 16 residues. The CDR3 spells CASSQGATGFSYEQYF. The CDR3 nucleotides are TGCGCCAGCAGCCAAGGAGCTACAGGGTTTTCCTACGAGCAGTACTTC.

This clonotype came up many times. The V and J genes are TRBV28 and TRBJ2-1; 12 bases match TRBD1. The germline gives CDR1 MDHEN, CDR2 SYDVKM. The V gene end was trimmed by 6 bases and the J gene end by 7 bases; junction bases not matched to a gene: 7. The CDR3 totals 15 residues. The CDR3, as DNA: TGTGCCAGCAGATCCCAGGGACAGGGGGCGAATGAGCAGTTCTTC. Translating it yields CASRSQGQGANEQFF.

This clonotype was counted ten times or more. The genes are TRBV6-5 and TRBJ2-5; D is unclear. With 0 bases removed from V and 2 bases from J, the gap between germline ends came to 10 bases. The CDR3 runs to 15 residues. Germline CDR1 MNHEY, CDR2 SVGAGI. In nucleotides, the CDR3 is TGTGCCAGCAGTTACTCGGTCGCAGAGCAAGAGACCCAGTACTTC. This sequence encodes CASSYSVAEQETQYF.

This clonotype was recorded many times. The chain recombines TRBV10-3 with TRBJ2-7, with TRBD1 matching 8 bases. Trimming removed 10 bases from V and 4 bases from J; junction bases left unmatched: 9. This CDR3 comprises 13 residues. The germline gives CDR1 ENHRY, CDR2 SYGVKD. The CDR3 DNA reads TGTGCCACCGTACAGGACAGGGATTACGAGCAGTACTTC. It yields the protein CATVQDRDYEQYF.

The chain links TRBV19 to TRBJ2-3; the D gene is possibly TRBD2 (6 bases). V lost 7 bases, J lost 4 bases, and 21 bases lay in between. The CDR3 covers 16 residues. Germline lookup yields CDR1 LNHDA and CDR2 SQIVND (reference sequence). CDR3: CASTGWGEDRPDTQYF. The DNA of the CDR3 is TGTGCCAGTACCGGGTGGGGGGAGGATCGCCCAGATACGCAGTATTTT. Complete variable domain (other parts from reference TRBV19 and TRBJ2-3): DGGITQSPKYLFRKEGQNVTLSCEQNLNHDAMYWYRQDPGQGLRLIYYSQIVNDFQKGDIAEGYSVSREKKESFPLTVTSAQKNPTAFYLCASTGWGEDRPDTQYFGPGTRLTVL.

The rearrangement joins TRBV20-1 to TRBJ2-3; 9 bases match TRBD2. This CDR3 has 15 amino acids. Germline V lookup: CDR1 DFQATT, CDR2 SNEGSKA (reference sequence). J gave up 5 bases and V 5 bases, and 11 bases lay outside the gene matches. The CDR3 nucleotides read TGCAGTGCTTTAGCGGGAGAGTTTCCAGGAGATACGCAGTATTTT. Translation: CSALAGEFPGDTQYF.

This clonotype was counted many times. The genes are TRBV29-1 and TRBJ1-2; TRBD1 is a possible D gene (5 bases). V was shortened by 4 bases and J by 4 bases, with 10 bases between the two germline ends. From germline, CDR1 is SQVTM and CDR2 ANQGSEA. This CDR3 is 12 amino acids long. For the CDR3, the DNA is TGCAGCGTTGTAAGGGACTCCTATGGCTACACCTTC. This sequence encodes CSVVRDSYGYTF.

The chain is built from TRBV7-3 and TRBJ2-6; TRBD1 matches 12 bases. The CDR3 is 18 residues long. Trimming removed 5 bases from V and 1 base from J; junction bases left unmatched: 6. The germline V gene encodes CDR1 SGHTA and CDR2 FQGTGA. In nucleotides, the CDR3 is TGTGCCAGCAGCCCACCGGGACAGGGGGCATCTGGGGCCAACGTCCTGACTTTC. Amino acids: CASSPPGQGASGANVLTF.

Comments on this clonotype: A much larger clone differs from this one at a single base, so this may be a read error. The chain links TRBV20-1 to TRBJ1-1; D call uncertain. Germline assignment: CDR1 DFQATT and CDR2 SNEGSKA (reference sequence). V dropped 3 bases and J dropped 1 base, with 12 bases sitting between them. The CDR3 runs to 14 residues. The CDR3 region is CSASRRMSNTEAFF. The CDR3 bases are TGCAGTGCTAGTCGCAGGATGTCGAACACTGAAGCTTTCTTT.

This clonotype was picked up one time. Possible read error: a much larger clone is one base away. The V gene is TRBV4-3, the J gene TRBJ2-7, with 9 nucleotides matching TRBD1. The germline gives CDR1 LGHNA, CDR2 YSLEER. The ends lost 4 bases at V and 3 bases at J; junction bases unmatched: 7. CDR3 length: 15 residues. The CDR3: CASSRTGTGFYEQYF. The CDR3 nucleotides are TGCGCCAGCAGCCGAACGGGGACAGGGTTCTACGAGCAGTACTTC.

The V call is TRBV3-1, the J call TRBJ2-1; TRBD1 might be the D (6 bases). V dropped 6 bases and J dropped 10 bases, with 25 bases sitting between them. Germline CDR1 reads LGHDT; CDR2 reads YNNKEL (reference sequence). CDR3 length: 16 amino acids. DNA for the CDR3: TGTGCCAGCAGTCAGAGGGGACACCAAGTTGAGGGAGAGCAGTTCTTC. It codes for CASSQRGHQVEGEQFF.

The gene calls are TRBV15 and TRBJ1-6; D ambiguous. The CDR3 loop spans 14 amino acids. V was cut by 5 bases and J by 3 bases, with 8 bases left in between. Germline CDR1 reads LNHNV; CDR2 reads YYDKDF (reference sequence). The CDR3 region has the DNA TGTGCCACCAGCGCACAGAACTATAATTCACCCCTCCACTTT. Protein product: CATSAQNYNSPLHF.

The rearrangement uses TRBV6-2 or TRBV6-3 and TRBJ1-6; 10 bases map to TRBD1. The trim removed 5 bases at V and 7 bases at J, leaving 8 bases unmatched. In germline, CDR1 is MNHEY, CDR2 SVGEGT. The CDR3 contains 16 residues. The CDR3 sequence: CASSSRDRGWNSPLHF. DNA of the CDR3: TGTGCCAGCAGTAGCCGGGACAGGGGCTGGAATTCACCCCTCCACTTT.

This clonotype was detected ten times or more. J is TRBJ2-7 and V is TRBV10-3; D might be TRBD1 (5 bases). The germline CDR1 and CDR2 sequences are ENHRY and SYGVKD. V was trimmed by 6 bases and J by 2 bases, leaving 8 bases between them. CDR3 length: 12 residues. As DNA, the CDR3 is TGTGCCATCAGCCAGGGCACCTACGAGCAGTACTTC. It translates to CAISQGTYEQYF.

This clonotype has just a few counts. CDR3 sequence (DNA): TGTGCCAGCAGCCAAAACCCGGGACAGGGGAGTAGGGAGCAGTACTTC. The encoded protein is CASSQNPGQGSREQYF. This sequence joins TRBV14 and TRBJ2-7; 10 bases map to TRBD1. The J segment lost 7 bases and the V segment lost 2 bases, leaving 11 bases of the junction unmatched. The CDR3 spans 16 residues. Germline V gene data show CDR1 as SGHDN and CDR2 as FVKESK.

V usage is TRBV4-1 and J usage is TRBJ1-5; D is undetermined. Trimming cost V 3 bases and J 3 bases, with 15 bases left between them. CDR3 length: 16 residues. Germline CDR1 and CDR2: MGHRA and YSYEKL. In DNA, the CDR3 is TGCGCCAGCAGCCATGGTTGGGCAATGAACAATCAGCCCCAGCATTTT. It encodes CASSHGWAMNNQPQHF.

This clonotype showed up just a few times. The V gene is TRBV4-3, the J gene TRBJ2-5, with a weak D call TRBD2 (5 bases). There are 13 residues in the CDR3. Trimming took 5 bases from V and 5 from J, leaving 12 bases between them. The germline CDR1 and CDR2 sequences are LGHNA and YSLEER. The chain's CDR3 is CASSAIGSETQYF. CDR3 sequence (DNA): TGCGCCAGCAGCGCGATAGGGAGCGAGACCCAGTACTTC.

This clonotype has only a few counts. The rearrangement links TRBV7-9 to TRBJ2-7; D is perhaps TRBD2 (6 bases). Trimming removed 6 bases from V and 4 bases from J, with 13 bases in between. Germline V gene sequence: CDR1 SEHNR, CDR2 FQNEAQ (reference sequence). The CDR3 covers 13 residues. CDR3 sequence: CASRREGLYEQYF. CDR3 nucleotides: TGTGCCAGCAGGCGGGAAGGGTTGTACGAGCAGTACTTC.

This clonotype was counted ten times or more. This sequence joins TRBV5-5 and TRBJ1-1; D gene uncertain. The germline CDR1 and CDR2 sequences are SGHKS and YYEKEE (reference sequence). Trimming shortened V by 4 bases and J by 10 bases, and 14 bases separated the two germline ends. This CDR3 spans 12 amino acids. The CDR3 protein is CASSPGEVRAFF. CDR3 DNA: TGTGCCAGCAGCCCCGGGGAGGTGAGAGCTTTCTTT.